The entry that follows covers one T cell receptor beta chain sequence. No cognate antigen has been identified for it. No qualities accompany the bases; no much larger clone lies one base away. This sample is part of a study of control samples from healthy donors and cancer patients (dated by TCRdb to 2020 to 2021). Libraries were prepared through the immunoSEQ multiplex PCR assay. Here the immuneACCESS table is served through TCRdb, limited to in-frame sequences with V and J called. Missing clones are a known gap in these copies; in checked studies unresolved V genes cover under half, and the rest lacks a known reason. The sample profile shows about 79,000 clones; 93% of them were found once. The ten largest make up about 1.3% of the sample. The CDR3 runs 15 amino acids, cysteine and phenylalanine included. Of all the DNA, just the CDR3 is kept, 45 bases in frame from base 1. From V the trimming removes 4 bases and from J it removes 4 bases, while the gene matches leave 6 bases of the junction unaccounted for. CDR1 MGHRA and CDR2 YSYEKL are derived from the germline V gene.

This TCR was sampled from a woman between 40 and 55 years old with lung cancer. This chain is built from TRBV4-1 and TRBJ2-5, with 10 bases matching TRBD1. The sample consisted of PBMCs. The CDR3: CASSPGQGVAETQYF. The DNA sequence is TGCGCCAGCAGCCCCGGACAGGGGGTCGCAGAGACCCAGTACTTC.